The 20 T cell receptor beta chains reported below all come from one sample, sequenced in a study of T cells in women clearing cervical HPV infection. Only in-frame clones appear in the TCRdb table, and some are missing; sequencing was by immunoSEQ multiplex PCR. The data show about 17,000 clones, and the top ten clones hold 9.5% to 12%. Sequencing was performed on blood buffy coat. Receptors originate from a woman aged 18 to 75 with a cervical HPV16 infection that either progressed to CIN3+ or cleared (not recorded which).

As regards this clone: The CDR3 is cut off 3 residues early in the read; its end comes from the germline J gene. The chain is built from TRBV30 and TRBJ1-1; a weak D match, TRBD1 (5 bases). This CDR3 is 13 amino acids long. From germline, CDR1 is GTSNPN and CDR2 SVGIG (reference sequence). Trimming removed 0 bases from V and 0 bases from J, with 5 bases in between. Partial CDR3 DNA: TGTGCCTGGAGTGTAGGGGTGAACACTGAA. Amino acids: CAWSVGVNTE. The CDR3 in full is CAWSVGVNTEAFF.

Worth noting for this clone: The missing CDR3 end, 3 residues past where the read stops, is filled in from the germline J gene. V is TRBV14 and J is TRBJ2-1, with D unclear. Trimming removed 0 bases at V and 6 bases at J, with 9 bases between. Germline V gene lookup returns CDR1 SGHDN and CDR2 FVKESK. The CDR3 consists of 14 residues. The covered CDR3 bases are TGTGCCAGCAGCCAAGACGTCCCAGGCAATGAG. Translating gives CASSQDVPGNE. The entire CDR3 reads CASSQDVPGNEQFF.

For this clone: Coverage ceases 3 residues before the CDR3 finishes, and the germline J gene fills in the end. The chain couples TRBV7-6 to TRBJ2-6; 9 bases fit TRBD1. CDR1 and CDR2 (germline): SGHVS, FNYEAQ. V dropped 5 bases and J dropped 0; count of bases not matched to a gene: 5. The CDR3 extends over 17 amino acids. CDR3 DNA, as far as it was read: TGTGCCAGCAGCCTCGGGACAGGGACCTCTGGGGCCAACGTC. Its translation: CASSLGTGTSGANV. The CDR3 as a whole reads CASSLGTGTSGANVLTF.

Concerning this clone itself: The CDR3 end falls 3 residues outside the read, so it is completed with the germline J gene. V and J are TRBV19 and TRBJ2-7; D is ambiguous. V was clipped by 3 bases and J by 3 bases, with 12 bases between them. This CDR3 contains 14 residues. CDR1 and CDR2 from the germline V gene are LNHDA and SQIVND (reference sequence). The covered CDR3 bases are TGTGCCAGTAGTATTTTAGCTAACCACTACGAG. It translates to CASSILANHYE. The complete CDR3 reads CASSILANHYEQYF.

For this clone: An end of the junction differs from the germline gene, which may be a read error. The read ends 3 residues before the CDR3 terminus; that terminus is restored from the germline J gene. The V call is TRBV7-8, the J call TRBJ2-7, with TRBD2 as a possible D gene (5 bases). Germline CDR1 SGHVS, CDR2 FQNEAQ. The CDR3 runs to 13 residues. CDR3: CASSLAPTYEQYF. CDR3 bases read: TGTGCCAGCAGCCTAGCTCCTACCTACGAG.

Comment on this clone: The CDR3 is cut off 3 residues early in the read; its end comes from the germline J gene. J is TRBJ1-3 and V is TRBV7-7, with unresolved D. The CDR3 totals 15 residues. Trimming removed 5 bases at V and 1 base at J, with 12 bases between. Germline V gene sequence: CDR1 SSHAT, CDR2 FNYEAQ (reference sequence). CDR3 protein: CASSQGAGSGNTIYF. Incomplete CDR3 DNA: TGTGCCAGCAGCCAAGGTGCGGGATCTGGAAACACC.

In regard to this clone: The read halts 3 residues ahead of the CDR3 end, with the missing end drawn from the germline J gene. The chain joins TRBV5-1 to TRBJ1-2; D possibly corresponds to TRBD1 (6 bases). The ends were cut back, 5 bases at V and 5 bases at J, with 10 bases in the middle. This CDR3 is 12 amino acids long. The V gene's germline CDR1 is SGHRS and CDR2 YFSETQ. The sequenced part of the CDR3 DNA is TGCGCCAGCAGGGACAGTTCTTATGGC. Translated: CASRDSSYG. The CDR3 in its entirety is CASRDSSYGYTF.

Turning to this clone: The CDR3 extends 3 residues past the end of the read, so its final part is completed from the germline J gene. V usage is TRBV19 and J usage is TRBJ2-7; 10 bases are a match to TRBD2. V gave up 5 bases and J gave up 3 bases; unmatched junction bases: 4. Germline CDR1 LNHDA, CDR2 SQIVND (reference sequence). CDR3 length: 14 residues. CDR3 loop: CASSLSGGVYEQYF. The part of the CDR3 DNA that was read is TGTGCCAGTAGTCTGAGCGGGGGGGTCTACGAG.

Concerning this clone: The CDR3 end is not reached by the read, which stops 3 residues before it; the germline J gene fills it in. The chain uses TRBV10-3 and TRBJ2-7; TRBD2 agrees at 10 bases. The CDR3 loop spans 16 amino acids. Germline loops: CDR1 ENHRY, CDR2 SYGVKD. V dropped 6 bases and J dropped 3; count of bases not matched to a gene: 11. The CDR3 sequence: CAIRDPSSGGFYEQYF. The CDR3 bases that were read are TGTGCCATCAGAGACCCCAGTAGCGGGGGGTTCTACGAG.

In regard to this clone: The read is 3 residues too short to cover the CDR3 end, so that end is filled in from the germline J gene. The chain links TRBV20-1 to TRBJ2-7; D not resolved. The germline CDR1 and CDR2 sequences are DFQATT and SNEGSKA (reference sequence). The CDR3 is 15 residues long. The ends were cut back, 0 bases at V and 1 base at J, with 13 bases in the middle. CDR3 in amino acids: CSARDLDTLSYEQYF. CDR3 DNA, as far as it was read: TGCAGTGCTAGAGATCTTGACACTCTATCCTACGAG.

Note on this clone: The CDR3 end lies 3 residues beyond the end of the read and is filled in from the germline J gene. This chain uses TRBV12-5 with TRBJ2-1; possible D gene TRBD2, 5 bases. Trimming removed 3 bases at V and 3 bases at J, with 12 bases between. Germline CDR1 and CDR2: LGHNT and FRNRAP. The CDR3 totals 15 residues. CDR3 in amino acids: CASGFGIAGYNEQFF. CDR3 bases read: TGTGCTAGTGGTTTCGGGATTGCGGGCTACAATGAG.

Comment on this clone: Read sequence stops 3 residues before the CDR3 end, and the germline J gene provides the missing end. This chain joins TRBV6-1 and TRBJ1-1; D not resolved. Trimming left V 4 bases short and J 2 bases short, with 14 bases between. The CDR3 totals 15 residues. The germline gives CDR1 MNHNS, CDR2 SASEGT. The part of the CDR3 DNA that was read is TGTGCCAGCAGTGTAAATCAGGAGCCAAACACTGAA. Amino acids: CASSVNQEPNTE. The complete CDR3 sequence is CASSVNQEPNTEAFF.

Comments on this clone: The read ends 3 residues shy of where the CDR3 ends; the end is completed using the germline J gene. The genes are TRBV2 and TRBJ1-5; unclear D gene. The V end lost 5 bases, the J end lost 1 base, and 6 bases lay between the germline ends. CDR1 SNHLY and CDR2 FYNNEI come from the germline V gene. This CDR3 is built from 13 residues. The part of the CDR3 DNA that was read is TGTGCCAGCAGTTATATAAGCAATCAGCCC. Protein: CASSYISNQP. The complete CDR3 sequence is CASSYISNQPQHF.

Turning to this clone: The CDR3 end falls 3 residues outside the read, so it is completed with the germline J gene. The chain has TRBV5-1 and TRBJ2-5, with 10 bases fitting TRBD1. CDR1 SGHRS and CDR2 YFSETQ come from the germline V gene. After removal of 5 bases from V and 3 bases from J, the junction contained 4 bases not matched to a gene. CDR3 length: 14 residues. Incomplete CDR3 DNA: TGCGCCAGCAGGAGGGGGACAGGGGAAGAGACC. This sequence encodes CASRRGTGEET. The whole CDR3 is CASRRGTGEETQYF.

For this clone: Read sequence stops 3 residues before the CDR3 end, and the germline J gene provides the missing end. The rearrangement links TRBV10-2 to TRBJ2-7, with D unclear. The CDR3 has 13 residues. V was trimmed by 0 bases and J by 3 bases, leaving 6 bases between them. Germline V gives CDR1 WSHSY, CDR2 SAAADI. The CDR3 region is CASSESLGYEQYF. The CDR3 DNA, read in part, is TGCGCCAGCAGTGAGTCACTTGGCTACGAG.

A note on this clone: The read finishes 3 residues shy of the CDR3 end, and the germline J gene is used to complete it. V usage is TRBV19 and J usage is TRBJ2-3; TRBD2 agrees at 7 bases. The CDR3 runs 14 residues. Trimming at V came to 9 bases and at J to 4 bases, leaving 10 bases not matched to a gene. Germline assignment: CDR1 LNHDA and CDR2 SQIVND (reference sequence). CDR3 bases read: TGTGCCAGCCGAAAAGGGACTAATTCAGATACG. Its translation is CASRKGTNSDT. Given in full, the CDR3 is CASRKGTNSDTQYF.

As regards this clone: The sequence runs out 3 residues before the end of the CDR3; the remainder is reconstructed from the germline J gene. V and J are TRBV18 and TRBJ2-1, with D possibly being TRBD2 (5 bases). CDR3 length equals 14 residues. Germline CDR1 reads KGHSH; CDR2 reads LQKENI. The ends were cut back, 6 bases at V and 0 bases at J, with 9 bases in the middle. CDR3 residues: CASSLAPSYNEQFF. CDR3 DNA (partial): TGTGCCAGCTCCCTAGCCCCCTCCTACAATGAG.

A word on this clone: Read sequence stops 3 residues before the CDR3 end, and the germline J gene provides the missing end. The chain uses TRBV5-1 and TRBJ2-3; no clear D gene. The CDR3 consists of 13 residues. Germline V lookup: CDR1 SGHRS, CDR2 YFSETQ. Trimming left V 0 bases short and J 6 bases short, with 8 bases between. The CDR3 spells CASSLAQEDTQYF. CDR3 DNA (partial): TGCGCCAGCAGCTTGGCCCAGGAGGATACG.

As concerns this clone: The sequenced fragment ends 3 residues before the CDR3 boundary, so the rest is inferred from the germline J gene. The chain is built from TRBV6-4 and TRBJ2-6; tentative D call: TRBD2 (6 bases). The CDR3 is 17 amino acids. Trimming took off 0 bases at V and 3 bases at J, with 12 bases between the two ends. CDR1 MRHNA and CDR2 SNTAGT come from the germline V gene. CDR3 bases read: TGTGCCAGCAGTGACTCGGCGGGGCAAGGTGGGGCCAACGTC. Amino acids: CASSDSAGQGGANV. The full-length CDR3 reads as CASSDSAGQGGANVLTF.

A word on this clone: The missing CDR3 end, 3 residues past where the read stops, is filled in from the germline J gene. The V call is TRBV10-2, the J call TRBJ2-6, with TRBD1 matching 8 bases. CDR1 is WSHSY and CDR2 is SAAADI in the germline V gene. The V gene end was trimmed by 3 bases and the J gene end by 2 bases; junction bases not matched to a gene: 12. The CDR3 runs to 19 residues. CDR3 DNA (partial): TGCGCCAGCAGTGAAAGTAGGAACAGGGGGTTTACTGGGGCCAACGTC. Amino acids: CASSESRNRGFTGANV. The entire CDR3 protein reads CASSESRNRGFTGANVLTF.